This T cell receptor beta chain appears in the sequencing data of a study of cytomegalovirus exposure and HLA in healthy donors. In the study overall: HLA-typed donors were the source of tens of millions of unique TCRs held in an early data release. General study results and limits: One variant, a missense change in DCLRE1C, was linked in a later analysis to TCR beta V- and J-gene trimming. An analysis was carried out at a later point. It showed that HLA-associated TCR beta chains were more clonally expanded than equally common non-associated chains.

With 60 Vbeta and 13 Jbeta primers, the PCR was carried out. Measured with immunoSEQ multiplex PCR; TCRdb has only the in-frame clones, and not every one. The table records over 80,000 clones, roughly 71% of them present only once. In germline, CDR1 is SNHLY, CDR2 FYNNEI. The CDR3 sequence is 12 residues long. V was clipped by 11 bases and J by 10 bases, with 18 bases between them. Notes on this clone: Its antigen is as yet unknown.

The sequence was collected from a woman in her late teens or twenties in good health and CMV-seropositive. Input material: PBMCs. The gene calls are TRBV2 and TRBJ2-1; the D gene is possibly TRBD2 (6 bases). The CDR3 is CAGAGSLGEQFF. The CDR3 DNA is TGTGCCGGAGCCGGGAGCCTGGGGGAGCAGTTCTTC.